The 17 T cell receptor beta chains given below trace back to one sample, sequenced in a study of beta chain features in type 1 diabetes. Reverse transcription of all isolated RNA meant that expressed TCRB transcripts were sequenced. The assay was immunoSEQ multiplex PCR, and TCRdb's table has in-frame clones only and misses some. The table shows some 900,000 clones, with roughly 16% occurring only once. The sequencing input was naive CD4+ T cells from blood. The receptor set was obtained from a woman between 18 and 29 years old in good health.

The V and J genes are TRBV13 and TRBJ2-1; the match to TRBD2 covers 9 bases. The CDR3 has 16 amino acids. With V trimmed by 4 bases and J by 1 base, 5 bases remained unmatched. The V gene's germline CDR1 is PRHDT and CDR2 FYEKMQ (reference sequence). In nucleotides, the CDR3 is TGTGCCAGCAGCTCACGCGGGAGGGCGTCCTACAATGAGCAGTTCTTC. Translation: CASSSRGRASYNEQFF.

This chain links TRBV10-1 with TRBJ2-2; D is ambiguous. CDR1 is WNHNN and CDR2 is SYGVQD in the germline V gene (reference sequence). The CDR3 is 15 amino acids. The V end lost 3 bases, the J end lost 0 bases, and 8 bases lay between the germline ends. CDR3 sequence reads: CASSDNGANTGELFF. The CDR3 nucleotides are TGCGCCAGCAGTGATAACGGAGCGAACACCGGGGAGCTGTTTTTT.

This clone was observed a few times. The genes are TRBV6-6 and TRBJ2-5; 9 nucleotides line up with TRBD2. CDR3 length equals 15 residues. The germline CDR1 and CDR2 sequences are MNHNY and SVGAGI (reference sequence). V lost 2 bases to trimming and J lost 3 bases; unmatched junction nucleotides: 4. The CDR3 sequence: CASSYMAGGKETQYF. CDR3 sequence (DNA): TGTGCCAGCAGTTACATGGCGGGAGGGAAAGAGACCCAGTACTTC.

This clone has a handful of counts. V usage is TRBV2 and J usage is TRBJ2-7; D perhaps matches TRBD1 (5 bases). V gave up 4 bases and J gave up 5 bases, with 9 bases separating them. Germline CDR1 SNHLY, CDR2 FYNNEI. This CDR3 spans 12 amino acids. The CDR3: CASSADIDEQYF. CDR3 sequence (DNA): TGTGCCAGCAGTGCGGACATCGACGAGCAGTACTTC.

To note about this clone: Other DNA variants within this sample encode the same CDR3. The genes are TRBV28 and TRBJ2-7; possible D gene TRBD1, 6 bases. Germline CDR1 and CDR2: MDHEN and SYDVKM. This CDR3 has 13 residues. V gave up 6 bases and J gave up 1 base, with 10 bases separating them. Written as DNA, the CDR3 is TGTGCCAGCAGCAGTGGACAGTCCTACGAGCAGTACTTC. Its protein product is CASSSGQSYEQYF.

The chain is built from TRBV13 and TRBJ1-2, with 9 bases that match TRBD1. J was trimmed by 4 bases and V by 5 bases; bases with no gene match: 11. In germline, CDR1 is PRHDT, CDR2 FYEKMQ (reference sequence). This CDR3 region has 16 residues. CDR3 in DNA: TGTGCCAGCAGCCCGCGCCGGGACAGGGACCTCTATGGCTACACCTTC. It is translated as CASSPRRDRDLYGYTF.

The rearrangement links TRBV28 to TRBJ2-1, with 8 bases matching TRBD2. The J segment lost 7 bases and the V segment lost 6 bases, leaving 5 bases of the junction unmatched. CDR3 length equals 13 residues. The germline V gene encodes CDR1 MDHEN and CDR2 SYDVKM. CDR3 sequence: CASRSGGLNEQFF. CDR3 sequence (DNA): TGTGCCAGCAGGAGCGGGGGACTAAATGAGCAGTTCTTC.

This rearrangement joins TRBV7-9 to TRBJ2-7; D remains ambiguous. Germline V lookup: CDR1 SEHNR, CDR2 FQNEAQ (reference sequence). This CDR3 region has 12 residues. V shed 5 bases and J shed 6 bases, with 11 bases lying between them. CDR3: CASSPGPIEQYF. DNA for the CDR3: TGTGCCAGCAGCCCTGGCCCCATCGAGCAGTACTTC.

This clone was recorded only once. The chain links TRBV6-4 to TRBJ1-5; D call uncertain. V was trimmed by 3 bases and J by 4 bases, leaving 7 bases between them. Germline V gene sequence: CDR1 MRHNA, CDR2 SNTAGT. CDR3 size: 13 residues. The CDR3 protein is CASSESRNQPQHF. Here the CDR3 DNA reads TGTGCCAGCAGTGAATCGAGGAATCAGCCCCAGCATTTT.

This chain uses TRBV7-9 with TRBJ1-1; 8 bases line up with TRBD1. Trimming took 5 bases from V and 1 from J; bases not matched to a gene: 6. The CDR3 covers 15 residues. The germline V gene has CDR1 SEHNR and CDR2 FQNEAQ (reference sequence). CDR3: CASSKAGQANTEAFF. The CDR3 DNA reads TGTGCCAGCAGCAAGGCGGGACAGGCGAACACTGAAGCTTTCTTT. The complete variable domain, with remaining parts taken from reference TRBV7-9 and TRBJ1-1, reads DTGVSQNPRHKITKRGQNVTFRCDPISEHNRLYWYRQTLGQGPEFLTYFQNEAQLEKSRLLSDRFSAERPKGSFSTLEIQRTEQGDSAMYLCASSKAGQANTEAFFGQGTRLTVV.

V gene TRBV4-2 combines with J gene TRBJ2-7; D is possibly TRBD1 or TRBD2 (5 bases each). CDR1 is LGHNA, CDR2 YNFKEQ, per germline. V was shortened by 0 bases and J by 7 bases, with 19 bases between the two germline ends. The CDR3 covers 16 residues. CDR3 nucleotide sequence: TGTGCCAGCAGCCAAGATGTGACCTCCGAGGGGTTTGAGCAGTACTTC. This gives the protein CASSQDVTSEGFEQYF.

This chain connects TRBV5-1 to TRBJ2-6, with TRBD1 identical over 7 bases. The J segment lost 0 bases and the V segment lost 0 bases, leaving 3 bases of the junction unmatched. Per the germline V gene, CDR1 is SGHRS and CDR2 is YFSETQ. The CDR3 runs 17 residues. The CDR3 region is CASSLAGTASGANVLTF. The CDR3 DNA reads TGCGCCAGCAGCTTGGCCGGGACAGCCTCTGGGGCCAACGTCCTGACTTTC.

A few counts support this clone. The chain employs TRBV5-1 and TRBJ1-2; D gene ambiguous. Trimming left V 1 base short and J 2 bases short, with 9 bases between. The germline V gene has CDR1 SGHRS and CDR2 YFSETQ. This CDR3 contains 14 residues. CDR3 nucleotide sequence: TGCGCCAGCAGCTTGCCCAGGAGAAACTATGGCTACACCTTC. Its protein is CASSLPRRNYGYTF.

The chain links TRBV10-3 to TRBJ2-1, with 10 bases fitting TRBD2. The CDR3 runs 19 residues. V was clipped by 0 bases and J by 8 bases; unmatched bases: 16. CDR1 ENHRY and CDR2 SYGVKD come from the germline V gene. The CDR3 region is CAISESRTSGIRADDEQFF. The DNA of the CDR3 is TGTGCCATCAGTGAGTCGAGGACTAGCGGTATCCGGGCCGACGATGAGCAGTTCTTC.

The chain has TRBV9 and TRBJ2-7; TRBD1 aligns across 12 bases. The germline gives CDR1 SGDLS, CDR2 YYNGEE. The CDR3 spans 17 residues. Trimming cost V 2 bases and J 3 bases; bases outside gene matches: 9. The CDR3 DNA is TGTGCCAGCAGCGTGGGACAGGGGGCAAGTAAGGACTACGAGCAGTACTTC. Its protein is CASSVGQGASKDYEQYF.

In the case of this clone: Other DNA sequences of this sample code for an identical CDR3. V gene TRBV20-1 combines with J gene TRBJ2-1; D unclear. This CDR3 is 11 amino acids long. V shed 4 bases and J shed 0 bases, with 1 base lying between them. The germline V gene has CDR1 DFQATT and CDR2 SNEGSKA (reference sequence). CDR3 DNA sequence: TGCAGTGCTAACTCCTACAATGAGCAGTTCTTC. This gives the protein CSANSYNEQFF.

This clone was seen only a few times. The rearrangement links TRBV27 to TRBJ2-3, with D possibly TRBD2 on 6 matching bases. The germline V gene has CDR1 MNHEY and CDR2 SMNVEV (reference sequence). The germline V and J ends were trimmed by 0 bases and 5 bases, with 12 bases remaining between them. The CDR3 covers 15 residues. CDR3 nucleotide sequence: TGTGCCAGCAGTTTATCGCGACTAGGAGGAGATACGCAGTATTTT. This encodes CASSLSRLGGDTQYF.